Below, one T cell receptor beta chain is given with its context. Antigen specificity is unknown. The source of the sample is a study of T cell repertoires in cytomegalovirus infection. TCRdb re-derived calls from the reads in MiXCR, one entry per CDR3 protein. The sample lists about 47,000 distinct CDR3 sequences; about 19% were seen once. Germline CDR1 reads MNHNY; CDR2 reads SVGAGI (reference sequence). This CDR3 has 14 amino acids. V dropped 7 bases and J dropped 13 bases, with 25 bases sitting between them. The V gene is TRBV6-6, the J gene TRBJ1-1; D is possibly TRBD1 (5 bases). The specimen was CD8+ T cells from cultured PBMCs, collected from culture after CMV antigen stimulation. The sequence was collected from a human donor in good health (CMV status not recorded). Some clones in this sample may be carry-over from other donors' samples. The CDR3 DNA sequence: TGTGCCAGCATGGGAGTTCCGCCCGGGGACCAGGATTTCTTT. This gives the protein CASMGVPPGDQDFF.